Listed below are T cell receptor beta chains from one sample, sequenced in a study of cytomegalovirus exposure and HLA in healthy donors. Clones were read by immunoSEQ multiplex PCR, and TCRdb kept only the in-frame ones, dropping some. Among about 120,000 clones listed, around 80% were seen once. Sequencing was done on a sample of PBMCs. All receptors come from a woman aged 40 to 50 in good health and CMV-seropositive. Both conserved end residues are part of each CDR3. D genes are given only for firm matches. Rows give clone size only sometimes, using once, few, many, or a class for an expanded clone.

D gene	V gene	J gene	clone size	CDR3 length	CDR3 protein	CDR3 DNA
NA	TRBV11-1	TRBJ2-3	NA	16	CASSLGDWIRTDTQYF	TGTGCCAGCAGCTTAGGGGACTGGATACGCACAGATACGCAGTATTTT
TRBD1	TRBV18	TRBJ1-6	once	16	CASSSSQGTGNSPLHF	TGTGCCAGCTCATCTTCACAGGGGACGGGGAATTCACCCCTCCACTTT
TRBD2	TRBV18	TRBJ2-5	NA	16	CASSPPPGGPWETQYF	TGTGCCAGCTCACCACCCCCGGGAGGGCCCTGGGAGACCCAGTACTTC
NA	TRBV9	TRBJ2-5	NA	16	CASSAGGGGGSETQYF	TGTGCCAGCAGCGCCGGGGGGGGAGGGGGCTCTGAGACCCAGTACTTC
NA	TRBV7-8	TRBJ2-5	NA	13	CASSFARQETQYF	TGTGCCAGCAGCTTTGCCAGGCAAGAGACCCAGTACTTC
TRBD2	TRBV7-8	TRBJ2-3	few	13	CASRLLASDTQYF	TGTGCCAGCAGACTACTAGCGTCAGATACGCAGTATTTT
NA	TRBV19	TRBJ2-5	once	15	CASSMGVGPQETQYF	TGTGCCAGTAGTATGGGAGTGGGTCCCCAAGAGACCCAGTACTTC
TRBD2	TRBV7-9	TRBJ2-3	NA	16	CASSEAASGGTDTQYF	TGTGCCAGCAGCGAAGCTGCTAGCGGGGGCACAGATACGCAGTATTTT
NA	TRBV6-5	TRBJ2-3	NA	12	CASSLLGGTQYF	TGTGCCAGCAGTTTGTTAGGAGGTACGCAGTATTTT
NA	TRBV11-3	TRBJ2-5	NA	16	CASSPGREPYQETQYF	TGTGCCAGCAGCCCCGGTAGGGAGCCGTACCAAGAGACCCAGTACTTC
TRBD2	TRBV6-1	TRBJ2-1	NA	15	CASNSGGSGNNEQFF	TGTGCCAGCAATTCTGGTGGTAGCGGGAACAATGAGCAGTTCTTC
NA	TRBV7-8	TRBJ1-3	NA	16	CASSLEQGRSGNTIYF	TGTGCCAGCAGCTTAGAACAGGGTCGCTCTGGAAACACCATATATTTT
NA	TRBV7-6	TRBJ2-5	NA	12	CASSFPVGDQYF	TGTGCCAGCAGCTTCCCGGTAGGAGACCAGTACTTC
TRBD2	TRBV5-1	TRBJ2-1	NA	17	CASSLGTSGSPYNEQFF	TGCGCCAGCAGCTTGGGCACTAGCGGGAGCCCCTACAATGAGCAGTTCTTC
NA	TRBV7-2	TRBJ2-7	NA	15	CASSRTGTSSYEQYF	TGTGCCAGCAGCCGCACCGGGACATCCTCCTACGAGCAGTACTTC
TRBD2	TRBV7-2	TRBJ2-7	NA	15	CASSLRLAGAYEQYF	TGTGCCAGCAGCTTAAGGCTAGCGGGAGCCTACGAGCAGTACTTC
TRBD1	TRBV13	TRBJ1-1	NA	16	CASSLRTGLTKNEAFF	TGTGCCAGCAGCCTACGGACAGGGTTGACTAAGAATGAAGCTTTCTTT
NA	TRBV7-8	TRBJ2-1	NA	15	CASSLMGSSYNEQFF	TGTGCCAGCAGCTTAATGGGGAGCTCCTACAATGAGCAGTTCTTC
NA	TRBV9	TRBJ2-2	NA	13	CASSIAGTGELFF	TGTGCCAGCAGCATAGCCGGCACCGGGGAGCTGTTTTTT
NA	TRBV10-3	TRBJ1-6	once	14	CAISDERSNSPLHF	TGTGCCATCAGTGATGAGCGGTCTAATTCACCCCTCCACTTT
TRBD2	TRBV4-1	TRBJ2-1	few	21	CASSQEWALAGGGLSYNEQFF	TGCGCCAGCAGCCAAGAATGGGCGCTAGCGGGGGGGGGTCTCTCCTACAATGAGCAGTTCTTC
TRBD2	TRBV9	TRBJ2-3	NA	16	CASSPRGGGSTDTQYF	TGTGCCAGCAGCCCCCGCGGGGGGGGAAGCACAGATACGCAGTATTTT
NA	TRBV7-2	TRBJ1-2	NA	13	CASSSPSLAGYTF	TGTGCCAGCAGCTCCCCGTCCTTAGCCGGCTACACCTTC
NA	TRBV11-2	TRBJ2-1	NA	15	CASSVSGTPYNEQFF	TGTGCCAGCAGCGTATCCGGGACTCCTTACAATGAGCAGTTCTTC
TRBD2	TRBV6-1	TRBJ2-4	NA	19	CASSEAWWTSGRIKNIQYF	TGTGCCAGCAGTGAAGCTTGGTGGACTAGCGGGCGGATCAAAAACATTCAGTACTTC
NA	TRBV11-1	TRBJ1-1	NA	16	CASSPKTWGLDTEAFF	TGTGCCAGCAGCCCTAAGACTTGGGGCCTCGATACTGAAGCTTTCTTT
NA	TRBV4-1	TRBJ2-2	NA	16	CASSQWGRTNTGELFF	TGCGCCAGCAGCCAGTGGGGGAGGACGAACACCGGGGAGCTGTTTTTT
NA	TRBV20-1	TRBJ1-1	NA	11	CRPGGNTEAFF	TGCAGGCCGGGGGGGAACACTGAAGCTTTCTTT
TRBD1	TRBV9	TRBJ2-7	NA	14	CASSDRDRVYEQYF	TGTGCCAGCAGCGACCGGGACAGGGTCTACGAGCAGTACTTC
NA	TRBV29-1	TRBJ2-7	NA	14	CSVAPRGTYYEQYF	TGCAGCGTTGCTCCGCGGGGGACATACTACGAGCAGTACTTC
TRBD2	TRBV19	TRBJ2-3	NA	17	CASSLRTSGSWADTQYF	TGTGCCAGTAGTCTTCGGACTAGCGGGAGTTGGGCAGATACGCAGTATTTT
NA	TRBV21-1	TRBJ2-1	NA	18	CASLRDREPRDSYNEQFF	TGTGCCAGCCTCCGGGACAGGGAGCCTCGGGATTCCTACAATGAGCAGTTCTTC
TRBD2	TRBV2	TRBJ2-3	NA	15	CASRAPAGVGDTQYF	TGTGCCAGCAGGGCTCCCGCGGGAGTCGGGGATACGCAGTATTTT
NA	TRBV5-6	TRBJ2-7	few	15	CASSPIFGGTYEQYF	TGTGCCAGCAGCCCCATTTTCGGGGGAACCTACGAGCAGTACTTC
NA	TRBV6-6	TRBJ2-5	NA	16	CASSYSTGFRGETQYF	TGTGCCAGCAGTTACTCGACCGGGTTCCGCGGGGAGACCCAGTACTTC
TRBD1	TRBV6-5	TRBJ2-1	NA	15	CASSLGQGSYNEQFF	TGTGCCAGCAGTTTGGGACAGGGGTCCTACAATGAGCAGTTCTTC
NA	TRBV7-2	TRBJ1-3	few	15	CASSLDSFSGNTIYF	TGTGCCAGCAGCTTAGACAGTTTCTCTGGAAACACCATATATTTT
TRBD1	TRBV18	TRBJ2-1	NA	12	CASQTGDNEQFF	TGTGCCAGCCAAACAGGGGACAATGAGCAGTTCTTC
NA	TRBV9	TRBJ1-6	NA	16	CASSVASSSYNSPLHF	TGTGCCAGCAGCGTTGCCTCGAGCTCCTATAATTCCCCCCTCCACTTT
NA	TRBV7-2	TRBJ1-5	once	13	CASSFGDNQPQHF	TGTGCCAGCAGCTTTGGAGACAATCAGCCCCAGCATTTT
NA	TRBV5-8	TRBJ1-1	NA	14	CASSDGQINTEAFF	TGTGCCAGCAGCGACGGACAGATCAACACTGAAGCTTTCTTT
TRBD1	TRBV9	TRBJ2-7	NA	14	CASSLRDRDDEQYF	TGTGCCAGCAGCCTCCGGGACAGGGATGACGAGCAGTACTTC
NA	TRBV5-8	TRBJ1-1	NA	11	CASSGTAGAFF	TGTGCCAGCAGCGGGACTGCTGGAGCTTTCTTT
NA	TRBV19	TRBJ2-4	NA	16	CASSIPLTGAKNIQYF	TGTGCCAGTAGTATCCCCCTTACAGGGGCCAAAAACATTCAGTACTTC
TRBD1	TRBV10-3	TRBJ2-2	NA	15	CAISPLTGPTGELFF	TGTGCCATCAGTCCGCTGACAGGGCCCACCGGGGAGCTGTTTTTT
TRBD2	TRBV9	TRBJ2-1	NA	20	CASSPRPGLAADRGWDEQFF	TGTGCCAGCAGCCCCCGGCCGGGACTAGCGGCCGACCGTGGTTGGGATGAGCAGTTCTTC
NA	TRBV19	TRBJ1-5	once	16	CASRQTGTRDNQPQHF	TGTGCCAGTAGGCAAACCGGGACAAGGGACAATCAGCCCCAGCATTTT
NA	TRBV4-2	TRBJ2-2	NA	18	CASSQDMIAATNTGELFF	TGTGCCAGCAGCCAAGATATGATAGCGGCAACGAACACCGGGGAGCTGTTTTTT
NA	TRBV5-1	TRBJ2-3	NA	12	CASSLEPDTQYF	TGCGCCAGCAGCTTGGAGCCAGATACGCAGTATTTT
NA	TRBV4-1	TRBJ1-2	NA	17	CASSQDSRAREGYGYTF	TGCGCCAGCAGCCAAGATAGCAGGGCCCGGGAGGGCTATGGCTACACCTTC